A single sample is the source of the 18 T cell receptor beta chains below, sequenced in a study of blood T cells in healthy people across ages. A second roughly 6 to 11 cycle PCR used barcoded and J-beta primers. A single record per CDR3 protein comes from TCRdb applying MiXCR to the 5' RACE reads. Among some 320,000 distinct CDR3 sequences listed, around 29% were seen once. The material sequenced was blood. These receptors were collected from a woman in her seventies in good health.

The chain is built from TRBV6-5 and TRBJ2-5; TRBD2 matches 8 bases. Judging by the DNA end, TRBJ2-1 fits better; the J call may be wrong. This CDR3 is built from 14 residues. CDR1 is MNHEY, CDR2 SVGAGI, per germline. In nucleotides, the CDR3 is TGTGCCAGCAGCCGGGGGGGTAGTTCACCTTCGCAGTTCTTC. It is translated as CASSRGGSSPSQFF.

This chain links TRBV28 with TRBJ2-2, with D possibly matching TRBD2 (6 bases). The CDR3 spans 15 residues. CDR1 is MDHEN, CDR2 SYDVKM, per germline. Trimming stripped 7 bases from V and 5 bases from J, with 17 bases between. The CDR3 DNA reads as TGTGCCAGCACCCTGCTGCCGGCGGGGACCGGGGAGCTGTTTTTT. It is translated as CASTLLPAGTGELFF.

CDR3 loop: CAIAGGLAGVNTDTQYF. CDR3 DNA sequence: TGTGCCATCGCGGGGGGGCTAGCGGGAGTCAACACAGATACGCAGTATTTT. This chain joins TRBV10-3 and TRBJ2-3; the match to TRBD2 covers 10 bases. The CDR3 length is 17 residues. In germline, CDR1 is ENHRY, CDR2 SYGVKD. Trimming at V came to 8 bases and at J to 2 bases, leaving 13 bases not matched to a gene.

This clonotype showed up just a few times. The chain uses TRBV29-1 and TRBJ2-5; D gene unclear. Germline assignment: CDR1 SQVTM and CDR2 ANQGSEA. CDR3 size: 10 residues. Deletions cut 5 bases from V and 1 base from J, with 2 bases between. The CDR3 loop reads CSVTQETQYF. The DNA for the CDR3 is TGCAGCGTTACCCAAGAGACCCAGTACTTC.

The chain joins TRBV24-1 to TRBJ2-5; TRBD1 agrees at 10 bases. The J call may be faulty, since TRBJ2-1 better matches the DNA end. Germline values: CDR1 KGHDR, CDR2 SFDVKD. The CDR3 runs 15 residues. As DNA, the CDR3 is TGTGCCACCAGTGATTTGGCCGGGACAGGGGATGAGCAGTTCTTC. Its translation is CATSDLAGTGDEQFF.

In its sample, this clonotype was seen a few times. The CDR3 coding sequence is TGCAGTGCGGTTAACAGGGCAATCGAAAAACTGTTTTTT. This encodes CSAVNRAIEKLFF. V is TRBV20-1 and J is TRBJ1-4; D might be TRBD1 (6 bases). The CDR3 is 13 residues long. Germline values: CDR1 DFQATT, CDR2 SNEGSKA (reference sequence). Trimming removed 6 bases from V and 8 bases from J, with 16 bases in between.

This clonotype was counted ten times or more. The chain is built from TRBV18 and TRBJ2-7, with D maybe TRBD1 (6 bases). Trimming removed 4 bases at V and 0 bases at J, with 10 bases between. Germline V gives CDR1 KGHSH, CDR2 LQKENI. The CDR3 is made up of 14 amino acids. The CDR3 coding sequence is TGTGCCAGCTCACTTCCGGACAGCTCCTACGAGCAGTACTTC. Protein product: CASSLPDSSYEQYF.

This clonotype was found many times. V gene TRBV7-2 combines with J gene TRBJ1-5, with unresolved D. The ends were cut back, 3 bases at V and 4 bases at J, with 10 bases in the middle. The CDR3 extends over 14 amino acids. CDR1 and CDR2 (germline): SGHTA, FQGNSA. The DNA of the CDR3 is TGTGCCAGCAGCTTCGGGTCTCAAAATCAGCCCCAGCATTTT. This encodes CASSFGSQNQPQHF. The full variable domain, completed using reference TRBV7-2 and TRBJ1-5, is GAGVSQSPSNKVTEKGKDVELRCDPISGHTALYWYRQSLGQGLEFLIYFQGNSAPDKSGLPSDRFSAERTGGSVSTLTIQRTQQEDSAVYLCASSFGSQNQPQHFGDGTRLSIL.

Worth noting for this clonotype: The junction departs from germline at one end; a sequencing error may be responsible. This sequence joins TRBV7-2 and TRBJ1-4; the D gene is possibly TRBD1 (6 bases). The CDR3 spans 16 residues. Germline assignment: CDR1 SGHTA and CDR2 FQGNSA. The CDR3 loop reads CASSFLPGAGDEKLVF. The CDR3 nucleotides are TGTGCCAGCAGCTTCCTCCCGGGGGCCGGAGATGAAAAACTGGTTTTT.

The rearrangement links TRBV20-1 to TRBJ2-1; TRBD1 matches at 9 bases. CDR3 length equals 15 residues. The J segment lost 5 bases and the V segment lost 3 bases, leaving 8 bases of the junction unmatched. Germline lookup yields CDR1 DFQATT and CDR2 SNEGSKA (reference sequence). This chain's CDR3 is CSASLLQGAHNEQFF. CDR3 sequence (DNA): TGCAGTGCTAGTTTGCTACAGGGGGCACACAATGAGCAGTTCTTC.

The chain couples TRBV4-3 to TRBJ2-5; TRBD2 might be the D (5 bases). Germline values: CDR1 LGHNA, CDR2 YSLEER. V gave up 1 base and J gave up 3 bases, with 15 bases separating them. CDR3 length: 16 residues. DNA of the CDR3: TGCGCCAGCAGCCAAGGGGAAGGAGGCGGAGAAGAGACCCAGTACTTC. Translation gives CASSQGEGGGEETQYF.

This chain links TRBV28 with TRBJ1-2, with D maybe TRBD1 (5 bases). Germline V CDR1 and CDR2: MDHEN, SYDVKM. V lost 3 bases and J lost 4, with 12 bases in between. The CDR3 totals 14 residues. The CDR3 region has the DNA TGTGCCAGCAGTTTGGCGGGGCAGTTCTATGGCTACACCTTC. Translation gives CASSLAGQFYGYTF.

This clonotype came up many times. The genes are TRBV5-6 and TRBJ2-2; 12 bases are shared with TRBD2. The CDR3 is made up of 17 amino acids. Germline-derived CDR1 and CDR2 are SGHDT and YYEEEE. Trimming took 5 bases from V and 2 from J; bases not matched to a gene: 7. CDR3 DNA sequence: TGTGCCAGCAGACGGACTAGCGGGGCCAGTAACACCGGGGAGCTGTTTTTT. This encodes CASRRTSGASNTGELFF.

This clonotype was observed a few times. The rearrangement uses TRBV20-1 and TRBJ2-5; D gene uncertain. The J call is uncertain, as TRBJ2-7 better fits the DNA end. CDR1 is DFQATT, CDR2 SNEGSKA, per germline (reference sequence). The CDR3 spans 10 residues. This CDR3 is CSASSLEQYF. CDR3 coding DNA: TGCAGTGCTTCTTCCCTCGAGCAGTACTTC.

This clonotype has more than one count but fewer than ten. The gene calls are TRBV28 and TRBJ1-6; 7 bases line up with TRBD1. In germline, CDR1 is MDHEN, CDR2 SYDVKM. CDR3 length: 16 amino acids. Trimming took 5 bases from V and 7 from J; bases not matched to a gene: 11. The CDR3 DNA follows: TGTGCCAGCAGTATTCGACAGGGCGGACGGAATTCACCCCTCCACTTT. Translating gives CASSIRQGGRNSPLHF.

The chain employs TRBV9 and TRBJ2-1; 11 nucleotides match TRBD2. Trimming cost V 1 base and J 2 bases; bases outside gene matches: 14. The germline V gene encodes CDR1 SGDLS and CDR2 YYNGEE. The CDR3 has 20 amino acids. The CDR3 protein is CASSVPGPLGGLAAYNEQFF. DNA of the CDR3: TGTGCCAGCAGCGTACCCGGTCCCCTTGGGGGACTAGCGGCCTACAATGAGCAGTTCTTC.

Concerning this clonotype itself: This may stem from a read error, because a much larger clone lies one nucleotide away. The chain uses TRBV20-1 and TRBJ1-6; 7 bases are shared with TRBD1. This CDR3 comprises 14 residues. The V gene end was trimmed by 4 bases and the J gene end by 8 bases; junction bases not matched to a gene: 8. Germline V gene sequence: CDR1 DFQATT, CDR2 SNEGSKA (reference sequence). In DNA form, the CDR3 reads TGCAGTGCTACGTCCGGGACAGACGATTCACCCCTCCACTTT. Its translation: CSATSGTDDSPLHF.

This clonotype appeared a few times. The germline gene is not matched at one end of the junction; a read error may be the cause. The J gene is TRBJ1-4, the V gene TRBV6-2 or TRBV6-3; D is perhaps TRBD1 (5 bases). There are 11 residues in the CDR3. The germline gives CDR1 MNHEY, CDR2 SVGEGT. The CDR3 coding sequence is TGTGCCAGCGTTTTCCTGGGACTCCTAGTTTTT. Amino acids: CASVFLGLLVF.